This T cell receptor (beta chain) was identified during a study of blood T cell repertoires in COVID-19 (dated by TCRdb to about 2020). Regarding the research as a whole: Samples from collaborators originated in the United States, Italy and Spain and spanned both the acute and convalescent phases of COVID-19. Nearly every sample came with metadata listing a de-identified subject ID, COVID-19 status, age in years and sex. The material from the prospective study consisted of cDNA or gDNA derived from T cells, B-cell-depleted T cells, or PBMCs. Deeply sampled blood TCRbeta repertoires from subjects exposed to, actively infected with, or recovered from COVID-19 were included in the dataset. Samples came from the ongoing ImmuneRACE study (first 160 participants) plus 1,254 subjects from 6 global collaborators. The repertoires were released in a freely available public database intended as a resource for research on the immune response to SARS-CoV-2. Where HLA class I and class II types were available, the types were taken from metadata supplied by the sample provider, not from assay-based typing.

With respect to this clone: The specificity of this receptor is unknown. Nothing much larger sits one base from this clone, and base qualities are not available.

General conclusions and limits of the study: The amount of clinical and demographic metadata varied by source and participant and was provided uncurated.

The immunoSEQ Assay, a bias-controlled multiplex PCR, was used to amplify TCRbeta CDR3 regions from genomic DNA. As for the original processing: The number of nucleated cells in each sample was estimated by amplification of reference gene primers within the assay. To quantify the absolute abundance of each unique TCRbeta CDR3 rearrangement, sequence reads were collapsed and filtered. For each sample, productive Simpson clonality was calculated by taking the square root of Simpson's diversity index across productive rearrangements. In TCRdb, the immuneACCESS table is reduced to in-frame sequences with V and J assigned. These tables do not hold every clone; where another copy was compared, an unresolved V gene accounts for under half, and the others remain unexplained. V, J and clone size were drawn from that table, and D and trimming were deduced from the DNA. Here the sample has about 230,000 clones; roughly 79% occur a single time. The ten biggest clones cover around 7.5% of the sample.

V has 4 bases trimmed and J has 4 bases trimmed; junction bases matching no gene number 6. From the germline V gene, CDR1 is SGHAT and CDR2 is FQNNGV. From the cysteine up to the phenylalanine, the CDR3 has a length of 15 residues. Only the CDR3 region is kept as DNA, spanning 45 bases read in frame from base 1. One collaborating source in Seattle enrolled patients during active infection and followed them longitudinally through the course of disease. Whole blood was collected in K2EDTA tubes by collaborating institutions according to the institutions' own protocols. For TCRbeta analysis, collaborator samples were shipped as frozen whole blood, as isolated PBMCs, or as DNA extracted from either sample type.

The sequence joins TRBV11-2 to TRBJ2-1, and TRBD2 aligns with 8 junction nucleotides. The specimen sequenced was peripheral blood. The receptor was isolated from a woman older than 75 with COVID-19, enrolled during active disease. In nucleotide form, the sequence is TGTGCCAGCAGCTCATCTAGCGGGTGGTACAATGAGCAGTTCTTC. It encodes CASSSSSGWYNEQFF.